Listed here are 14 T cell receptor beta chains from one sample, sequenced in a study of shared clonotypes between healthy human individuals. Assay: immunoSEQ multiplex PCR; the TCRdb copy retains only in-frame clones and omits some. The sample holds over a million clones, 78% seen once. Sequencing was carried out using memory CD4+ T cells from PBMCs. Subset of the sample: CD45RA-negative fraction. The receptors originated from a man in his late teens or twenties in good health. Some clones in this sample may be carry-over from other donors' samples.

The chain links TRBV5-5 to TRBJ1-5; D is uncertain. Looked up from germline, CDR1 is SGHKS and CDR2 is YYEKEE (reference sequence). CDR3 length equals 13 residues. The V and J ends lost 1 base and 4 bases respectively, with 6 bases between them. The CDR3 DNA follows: TGTGCCAGCAGCTTGAGACCAAATCAGCCCCAGCATTTT. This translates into CASSLRPNQPQHF.

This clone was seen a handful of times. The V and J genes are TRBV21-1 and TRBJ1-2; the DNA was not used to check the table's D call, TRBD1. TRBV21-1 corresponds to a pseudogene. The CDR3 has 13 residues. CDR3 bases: TGTGCCAGCAGCAGTTGTTGGCCCTATGGCTACACCTTC. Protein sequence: CASSSCWPYGYTF.

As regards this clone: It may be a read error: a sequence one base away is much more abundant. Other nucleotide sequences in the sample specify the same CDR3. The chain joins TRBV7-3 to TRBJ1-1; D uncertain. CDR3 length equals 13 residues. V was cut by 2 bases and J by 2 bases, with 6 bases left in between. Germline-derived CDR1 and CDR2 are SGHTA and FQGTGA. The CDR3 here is CASSLDPNTEAFF. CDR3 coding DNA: TGTGCCAGCAGCTTAGATCCTAACACTGAAGCTTTCTTT.

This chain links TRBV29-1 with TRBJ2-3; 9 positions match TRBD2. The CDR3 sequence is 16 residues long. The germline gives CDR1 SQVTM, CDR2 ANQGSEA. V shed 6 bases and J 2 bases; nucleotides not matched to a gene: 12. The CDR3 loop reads CSVFTQLAGTTDTQYF. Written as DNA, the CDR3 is TGCAGCGTCTTCACCCAGCTAGCGGGAACCACAGATACGCAGTATTTT.

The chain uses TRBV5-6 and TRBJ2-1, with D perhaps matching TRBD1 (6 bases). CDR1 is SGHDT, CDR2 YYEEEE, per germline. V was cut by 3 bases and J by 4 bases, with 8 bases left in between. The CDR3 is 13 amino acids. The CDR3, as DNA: TGTGCCAGCAGCTACAGGGTTTACAATGAGCAGTTCTTC. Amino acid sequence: CASSYRVYNEQFF.

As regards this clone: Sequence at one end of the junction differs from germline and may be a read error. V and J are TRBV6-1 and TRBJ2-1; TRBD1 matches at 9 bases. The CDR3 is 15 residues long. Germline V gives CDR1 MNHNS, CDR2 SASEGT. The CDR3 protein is CASSPGQGSFNEQFF. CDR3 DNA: TGTGCCAGCAGCCCGGGACAGGGATCCTTCAATGAGCAGTTCTTC.

The CDR3 region has the DNA TGTGCCAGCAGCCCGGGACTAGCGGGAGTCAATGAGCAGTTCTTC. Translating it yields CASSPGLAGVNEQFF. The V gene is TRBV5-6, the J gene TRBJ2-1; 14 positions agree with TRBD2. Germline assignment: CDR1 SGHDT and CDR2 YYEEEE. This CDR3 has 15 amino acids. The ends lost 4 bases at V and 6 bases at J; junction bases unmatched: 3.

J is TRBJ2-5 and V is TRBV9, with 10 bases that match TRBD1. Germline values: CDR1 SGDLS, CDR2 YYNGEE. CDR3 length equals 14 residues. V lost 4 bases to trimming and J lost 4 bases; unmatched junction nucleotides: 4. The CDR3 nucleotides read TGTGCCAGCAGCCGAGACAGGGGGCTAGAGACCCAGTACTTC. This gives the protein CASSRDRGLETQYF.

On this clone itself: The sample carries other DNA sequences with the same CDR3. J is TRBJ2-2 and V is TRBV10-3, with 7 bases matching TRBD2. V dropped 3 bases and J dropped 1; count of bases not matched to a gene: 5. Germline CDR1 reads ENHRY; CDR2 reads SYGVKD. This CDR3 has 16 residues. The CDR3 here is CAISEGLAVNTGELFF. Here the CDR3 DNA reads TGTGCCATCAGTGAAGGGCTAGCGGTGAACACCGGGGAGCTGTTTTTT.

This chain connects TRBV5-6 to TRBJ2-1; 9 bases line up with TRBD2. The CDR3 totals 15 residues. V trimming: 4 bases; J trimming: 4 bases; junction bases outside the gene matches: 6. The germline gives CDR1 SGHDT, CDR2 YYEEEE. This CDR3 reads CASSPRGGAYNEQFF. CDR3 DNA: TGTGCCAGCAGCCCCCGCGGGGGGGCATACAATGAGCAGTTCTTC.

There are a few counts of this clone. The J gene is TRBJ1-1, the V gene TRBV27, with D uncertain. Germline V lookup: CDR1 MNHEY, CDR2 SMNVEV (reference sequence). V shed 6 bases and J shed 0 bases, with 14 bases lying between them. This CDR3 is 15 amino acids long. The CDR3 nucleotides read TGTGCCAGCAGACCCCCCCAGGCCTTGAACACTGAAGCTTTCTTT. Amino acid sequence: CASRPPQALNTEAFF.

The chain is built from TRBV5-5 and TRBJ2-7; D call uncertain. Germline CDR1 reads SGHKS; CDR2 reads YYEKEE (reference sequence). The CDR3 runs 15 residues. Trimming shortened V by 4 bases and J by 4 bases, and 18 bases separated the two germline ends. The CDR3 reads CASSNSPQQIYEQYF. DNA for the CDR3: TGTGCCAGCAGCAACTCCCCCCAGCAGATATACGAGCAGTACTTC.

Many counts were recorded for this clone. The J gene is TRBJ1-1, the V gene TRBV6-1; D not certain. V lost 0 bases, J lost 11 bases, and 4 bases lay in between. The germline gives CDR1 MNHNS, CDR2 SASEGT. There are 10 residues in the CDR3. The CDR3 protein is CASSEAGAFF. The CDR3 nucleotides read TGTGCCAGCAGTGAAGCGGGTGCTTTCTTT.

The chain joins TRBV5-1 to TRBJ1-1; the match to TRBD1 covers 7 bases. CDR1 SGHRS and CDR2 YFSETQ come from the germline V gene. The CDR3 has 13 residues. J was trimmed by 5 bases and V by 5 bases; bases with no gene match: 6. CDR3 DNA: TGCGCCAGCAGGTGGGACAGCCAGACTGAAGCTTTCTTT. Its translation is CASRWDSQTEAFF.